This TCR beta chain was identified during a study of human T cells and chemical hapten exposure. Study-wide background: Small differences in pooled library volume mainly drove the variation in TCR yields per sample. The study, taken as a whole, reports: Among TCRs, those above 1 in 1000 frequency were unaffected by DPC sensitization. Alopecia affecting every donor means their immune response may not match healthy people's.

In its sample, this clonotype was seen many times. What it binds is unknown. Time point here: patch test 2, 6 weeks after DPC sensitization. Treatment of the sample: therapeutic diphenylcyclopropenone sensitization with weekly scalp DPC. V lost 3 bases and J lost 9, with 12 bases in between. The CDR3 length is 14 residues. CDR1 is LGHNA and CDR2 is YSLEER in the germline V gene. The library tagged individual cDNA molecules with unique molecular identifiers. TCRdb itself ran the RACE reads through MiXCR, one entry per CDR3 protein. The sample has about 380,000 distinct CDR3 sequences; under 6.5% are singletons.

This rearrangement joins TRBV4-3 to TRBJ1-6, with no clear D. This specimen was whole blood, taken in connection with sensitization to the hapten diphenylcyclopropenone (DPC). The receptor was derived from a woman younger than 35 with alopecia areata. Some clones in this sample may be carry-over from other donors' samples. As DNA, the CDR3 is TGCGCCAGCAGCCAGGGGAGAGATGGTTCACCCCTCCACTTT. Amino acids: CASSQGRDGSPLHF.